These T cell receptor beta chains were read from a single sample in a study of neurological immune-mediated disorders. TCRdb reprocessed the 5' RACE reads via MiXCR and lists one record per CDR3 protein. The sample lists tens of thousands of distinct CDR3 sequences; about a tenth were seen once. Sequenced input: PBMCs. Source of these receptors: a man in his forties in good health. The conserved cysteine and the conserved F or W are not part of the CDR3 here.

CDR3 protein,V gene,CDR3 length
ASSTGAGELF,TRBV12-3/TRBV12-4,10
ASIPRGGLALSYNEQF,TRBV28,16
SVEDGTVPDEKLF,TRBV29-1,13
SVEVPGNSYNEQF,TRBV29-1,13
ASSYQGGNTEAF,TRBV5-1,12
ASSLEGTSTDTQY,TRBV5-1,13
ASSPGADLRTDTQY,TRBV5-1,14
ASSLDHQGAFSYNEQF,TRBV11-2,16
ASSRTSGGLDTQY,TRBV12-3/TRBV12-4,13
ASSQASAGGVDTQY,TRBV7-2,14
ASSLSPPGLGEQY,TRBV6-5,13
SVYGAAFYEQY,TRBV20-1,11
ASSLARGFYEQY,TRBV5-1,12
ATLSNLGATYNEQF,TRBV12-3/TRBV12-4,14
ASTEAGELF,TRBV7-9,9